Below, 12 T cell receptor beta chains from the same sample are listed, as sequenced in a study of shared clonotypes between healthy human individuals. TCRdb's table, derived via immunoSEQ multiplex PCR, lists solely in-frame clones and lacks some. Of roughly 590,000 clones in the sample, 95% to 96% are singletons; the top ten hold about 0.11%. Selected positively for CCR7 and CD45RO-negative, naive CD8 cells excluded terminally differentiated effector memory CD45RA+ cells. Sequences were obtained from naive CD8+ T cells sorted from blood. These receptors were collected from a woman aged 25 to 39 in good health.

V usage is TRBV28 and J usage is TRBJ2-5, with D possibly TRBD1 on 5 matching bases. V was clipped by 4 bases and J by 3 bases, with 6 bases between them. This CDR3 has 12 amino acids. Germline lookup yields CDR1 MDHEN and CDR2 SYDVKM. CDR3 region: CASSWGEETQYF. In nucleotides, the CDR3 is TGTGCCAGCAGTTGGGGCGAAGAGACCCAGTACTTC. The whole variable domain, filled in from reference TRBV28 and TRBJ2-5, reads DVKVTQSSRYLVKRTGEKVFLECVQDMDHENMFWYRQDPGLGLRLIYFSYDVKMKEKGDIPEGYSVSREKKERFSLILESASTNQTSMYLCASSWGEETQYFGPGTRLLVL.

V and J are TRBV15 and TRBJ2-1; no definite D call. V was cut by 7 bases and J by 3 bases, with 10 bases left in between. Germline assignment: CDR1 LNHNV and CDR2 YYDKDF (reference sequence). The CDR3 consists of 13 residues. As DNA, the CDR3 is TGTGCCACCACCCTGGACCACTACAATGAGCAGTTCTTC. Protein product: CATTLDHYNEQFF.

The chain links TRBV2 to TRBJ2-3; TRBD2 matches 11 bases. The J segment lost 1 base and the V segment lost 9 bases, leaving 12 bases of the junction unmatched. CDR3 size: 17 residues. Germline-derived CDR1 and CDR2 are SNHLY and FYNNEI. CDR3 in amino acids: CASDGTSGSVGTDTQYF. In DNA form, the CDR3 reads TGTGCCAGTGACGGCACTAGCGGGAGTGTCGGCACAGATACGCAGTATTTT.

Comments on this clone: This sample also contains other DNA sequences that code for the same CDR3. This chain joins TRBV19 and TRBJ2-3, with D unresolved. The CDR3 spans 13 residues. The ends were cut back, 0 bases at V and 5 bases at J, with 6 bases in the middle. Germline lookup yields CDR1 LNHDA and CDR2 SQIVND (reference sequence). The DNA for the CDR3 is TGTGCCAGTAGTATAGATCTAGAAGATACGCAGTATTTT. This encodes CASSIDLEDTQYF.

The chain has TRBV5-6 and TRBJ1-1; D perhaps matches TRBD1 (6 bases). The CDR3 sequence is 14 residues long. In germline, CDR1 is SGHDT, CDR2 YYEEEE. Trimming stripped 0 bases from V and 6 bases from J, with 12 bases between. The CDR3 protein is CASSLGQAGAEAFF. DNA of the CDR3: TGTGCCAGCAGCTTGGGACAGGCGGGCGCTGAAGCTTTCTTT.

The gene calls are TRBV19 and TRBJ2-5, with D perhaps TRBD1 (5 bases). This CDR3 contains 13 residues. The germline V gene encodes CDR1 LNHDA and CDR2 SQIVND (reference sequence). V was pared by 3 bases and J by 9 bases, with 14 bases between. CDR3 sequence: CASSIQGPPPQYF. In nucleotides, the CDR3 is TGTGCCAGTAGTATCCAGGGCCCCCCGCCCCAGTACTTC.

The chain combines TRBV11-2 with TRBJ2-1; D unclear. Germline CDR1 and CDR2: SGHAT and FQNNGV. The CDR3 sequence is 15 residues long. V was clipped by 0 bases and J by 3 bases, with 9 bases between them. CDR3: CASSLEYGDYNEQFF. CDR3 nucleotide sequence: TGTGCCAGCAGCTTAGAATACGGAGACTACAATGAGCAGTTCTTC.

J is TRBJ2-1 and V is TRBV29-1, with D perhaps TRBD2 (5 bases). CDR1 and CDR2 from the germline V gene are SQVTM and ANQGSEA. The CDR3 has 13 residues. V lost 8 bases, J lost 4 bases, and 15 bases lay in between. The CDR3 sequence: CSLSHGDYNEQFF. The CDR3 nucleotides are TGCAGCCTCTCCCACGGGGATTACAATGAGCAGTTCTTC.

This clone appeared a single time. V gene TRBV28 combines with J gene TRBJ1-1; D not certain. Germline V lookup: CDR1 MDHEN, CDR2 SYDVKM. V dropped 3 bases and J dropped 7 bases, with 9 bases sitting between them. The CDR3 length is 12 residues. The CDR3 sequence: CASSFPAVEAFF. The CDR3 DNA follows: TGTGCCAGCAGTTTTCCGGCCGTTGAAGCTTTCTTT.

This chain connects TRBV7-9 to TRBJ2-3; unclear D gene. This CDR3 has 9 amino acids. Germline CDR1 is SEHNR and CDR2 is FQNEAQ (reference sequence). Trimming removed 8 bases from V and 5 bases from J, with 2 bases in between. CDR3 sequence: CASGDTQYF. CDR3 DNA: TGTGCCAGCGGAGATACGCAGTATTTT.

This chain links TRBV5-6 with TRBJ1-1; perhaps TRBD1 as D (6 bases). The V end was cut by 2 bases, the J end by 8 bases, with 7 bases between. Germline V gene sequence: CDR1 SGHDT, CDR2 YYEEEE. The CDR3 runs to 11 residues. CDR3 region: CASSFQGEAFF. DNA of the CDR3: TGTGCCAGCAGCTTTCAGGGGGAAGCTTTCTTT.

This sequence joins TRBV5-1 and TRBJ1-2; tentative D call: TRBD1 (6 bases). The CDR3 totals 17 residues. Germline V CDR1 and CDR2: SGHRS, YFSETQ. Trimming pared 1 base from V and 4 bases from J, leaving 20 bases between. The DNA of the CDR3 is TGCGCCAGCAGCTTGAAACAGGGAGGCTTATTTCCCTATGGCTACACCTTC. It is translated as CASSLKQGGLFPYGYTF.